A selection of T cell receptor beta chains follows, all from one sample in a study of response to subunit inactivated influenza vaccine. TCRdb fed the RT-PCR reads into MiXCR, producing one record per CDR3 protein. Of roughly 500,000 distinct CDR3 sequences in the sample, around 25% are singletons; the top ten hold 1.9%. The sequenced sample was CD4+ T cells sorted from PBMCs, obtained around 5 days after vaccination. These receptors were taken from a man over 45 who received an inactivated influenza vaccine. Both conserved end residues are part of each CDR3. The D gene is left open where the match is weak. The size field is filled for only some rows; it gives once, few, many or a size class.

CDR3 length	J gene	D gene	V gene	clone size	CDR3 DNA	CDR3 protein
14	TRBJ2-7	-	TRBV7-2	-	TGTGCCAGCAGCTTAGGTCGGACACGAGCCCTGTGGTACTTC	CASSLGRTRALWYF
13	TRBJ1-1	-	TRBV5-4	-	TGTGCCAGCAGCCGGCGCGACAGCCCTCAAGCTTTCTTT	CASSRRDSPQAFF
17	TRBJ1-1	-	TRBV12-3/TRBV12-4	few	TGTGCCAGCAGCCCCGGGGACGGCGGCTTCATGAACACTGAAGCTTTCTTT	CASSPGDGGFMNTEAFF
15	TRBJ2-3	-	TRBV5-1	few	TGCGCCAGCAGCCATCGACTGGCCCCCCCAGATACGCAGTATTTT	CASSHRLAPPDTQYF
15	TRBJ1-4	-	TRBV5-1	few	TGCGCCAGCAGCTTTGGGAGTGCAACTAATGAAAAACTGTTTTTT	CASSFGSATNEKLFF
15	TRBJ2-3	TRBD1	TRBV20-1	few	TGCAGTGCTAGAGAGACAGGGGGCGGGACAGATACGCAGTATTTT	CSARETGGGTDTQYF
13	TRBJ1-2	-	TRBV12-3/TRBV12-4	once	TGTGCCAGCAGTACAACTCCACGCTATGGCTACACCTTC	CASSTTPRYGYTF
15	TRBJ1-5	TRBD1	TRBV7-2	-	TGTGCCAGCAGTCTTGTCGGGACAGGGGGTCAGCCCCAGCATTTT	CASSLVGTGGQPQHF
12	TRBJ2-7	-	TRBV5-1	few	TGCGCCAGCAGCTTGGACAGGACCGAGCAGTACTTC	CASSLDRTEQYF
14	TRBJ2-7	TRBD2	TRBV20-1	-	TGCAGTGCTCCCGCGGGGGGGTTTACCTACGAGCAGTACTTC	CSAPAGGFTYEQYF